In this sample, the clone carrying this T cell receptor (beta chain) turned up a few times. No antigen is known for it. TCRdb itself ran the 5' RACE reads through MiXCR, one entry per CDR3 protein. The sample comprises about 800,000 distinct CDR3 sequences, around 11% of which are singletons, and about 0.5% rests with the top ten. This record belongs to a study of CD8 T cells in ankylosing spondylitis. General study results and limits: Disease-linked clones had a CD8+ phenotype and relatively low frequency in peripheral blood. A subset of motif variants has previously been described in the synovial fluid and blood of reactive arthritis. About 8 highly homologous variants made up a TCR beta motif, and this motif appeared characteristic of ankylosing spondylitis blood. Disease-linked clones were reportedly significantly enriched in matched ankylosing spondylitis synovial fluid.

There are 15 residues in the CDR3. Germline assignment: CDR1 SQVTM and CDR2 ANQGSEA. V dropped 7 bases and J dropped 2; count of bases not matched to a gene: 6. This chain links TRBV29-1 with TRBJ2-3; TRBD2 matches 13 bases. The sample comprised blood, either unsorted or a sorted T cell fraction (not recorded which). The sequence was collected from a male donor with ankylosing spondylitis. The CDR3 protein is CSATGTSGNTDTQYF. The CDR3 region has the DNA TGCAGCGCAACCGGGACTAGCGGGAACACAGATACGCAGTATTTT.